This TCR beta chain was captured in a study of primary melanoma T cells and metastatic recurrence. This clone was detected a few times. Antigen: not known. CDR3 length: 14 residues. Germline V lookup: CDR1 LNHNV, CDR2 YYDKDF (reference sequence). V lost 0 bases and J lost 7, with 10 bases in between. Study findings and constraints: Adding T-cell fraction to thickness reportedly best improved survival prediction. Melanomas with T-cell fraction above 20% appeared to have better outcomes. Independent of thickness, ulceration, mitotic rate and age, T-cell fraction reportedly predicted outcome. The authors suggested a successful antitumor T-cell response can exist in primary melanoma.

The table came from immunoSEQ multiplex PCR; TCRdb's copy has only in-frame clones and leaves some out. Among some 3,100 clones listed, approximately 78% were seen once. This receptor was identified in a human donor with melanoma. The V and J genes are TRBV15 and TRBJ2-1; D remains ambiguous. The sample was melanoma tumor tissue. CDR3 loop: CATSREAESNEQFF. CDR3 DNA: TGTGCCACCAGCAGAGAGGCGGAATCTAATGAGCAGTTCTTC.